The TCR beta chain described here comes from a study of early T cells in non-severe SARS-CoV-2 infection. Study as a whole: Investigators sequenced bulk RNA drawn from unsorted whole blood, and chains remained unpaired.

Trimming stripped 1 base from V and 2 bases from J, with 8 bases between. This CDR3 spans 13 amino acids. In germline, CDR1 is SQVTM, CDR2 ANQGSEA. Study-wide results and caveats: Private and CD4 specificities were missed by VDJdb matching, skewed to anti-spike CD8.

The TCR library protocol attached unique molecular identifiers to the individual cDNA molecules. TCRdb recomputed calls from the 5' RACE reads with MiXCR, one row per CDR3 protein. Among about 56,000 distinct CDR3 sequences listed, over 9.5% were seen once. This clonotype has ten or more counts. The antigen remains unidentified. This rearrangement joins TRBV29-1 to TRBJ1-1; possibly TRBD1 for D (5 bases). The sample was whole blood. This sequence originates from an adult who was a healthcare worker with PCR-confirmed SARS-CoV-2 infection or an uninfected control (not recorded which). As DNA, the CDR3 is TGCAGCGTTGAAGGACAGTCAAACACTGAAGCTTTCTTT. Translation: CSVEGQSNTEAFF.